This T cell receptor (beta chain) was captured in a study of CD8+CD57+ T cells in acquired aplastic anemia. The overall study: DNA recovered from sorted CD4+ and CD8+ cells had a mean of approximately 3.5 ug. Study results and limitations: Statistical testing detected no significant gap in CD8+ Simpson's diversity between patients and controls.

It was genomic DNA that served as the template for profiling TCR beta VDJ and CDR3. TCRdb itself ran the reads through MiXCR, one entry per CDR3 protein. The top ten clones hold 0.7% to 1% of a sample with approximately 470,000 distinct CDR3 sequences, about a third of them seen once. As to this clonotype: What it binds is unknown.

Whoever was chosen for sequencing had shown CD8+CD57+ cell expansion by flow cytometry. The patients all had a severe acquired aplastic anemia diagnosis. This TCR was recovered from a human donor with aplastic anemia. The sequencing input was sorted CD4+, CD8+, or CD8+CD57+ T cells (not recorded which) from PBMCs.

The CDR3 protein is CASRPSGGFMATQYF. CDR3 DNA sequence: TGTGCCAGCAGGCCTAGCGGGGGGTTTATGGCTACGCAGTATTTT. The genes are TRBV12-3 or TRBV12-4 and TRBJ2-3; 11 nucleotides agree with TRBD2. V gave up 6 bases and J gave up 8 bases; unmatched junction bases: 10. The CDR3 runs to 15 residues.